This passage covers 29 T cell receptor beta chains from one sample sequenced in a study of cytomegalovirus exposure and HLA in healthy donors. TCRdb's table, derived via immunoSEQ multiplex PCR, lists solely in-frame clones and lacks some. Among 150,000 to 180,000 clones listed, 86% were seen once. Sequenced material: PBMCs. The receptors come from a human donor in good health.

The V gene is TRBV5-1, the J gene TRBJ2-7; D possibly corresponds to TRBD1 (6 bases). V lost 3 bases and J 4 bases, leaving 17 bases between the germline ends. Germline CDR1 is SGHRS and CDR2 is YFSETQ. This CDR3 has 15 amino acids. CDR3 sequence: CASSWDTEGKYEQYF. Here the CDR3 DNA reads TGCGCCAGCAGCTGGGACACCGAGGGTAAATACGAGCAGTACTTC.

This rearrangement joins TRBV5-6 to TRBJ1-2; D remains unclear. CDR1 SGHDT and CDR2 YYEEEE come from the germline V gene. The CDR3 spans 14 residues. V shed 0 bases and J shed 2 bases, with 8 bases lying between them. The CDR3 sequence is CASSLELKNYGYTF. DNA of the CDR3: TGTGCCAGCAGCTTGGAGCTTAAGAACTATGGCTACACCTTC.

J is TRBJ1-2 and V is TRBV2; D is undetermined. Germline values: CDR1 SNHLY, CDR2 FYNNEI. The CDR3 covers 14 residues. Deletions cut 4 bases from V and 8 bases from J, with 17 bases between. The CDR3 DNA is TGTGCCAGCAGTGGAGGTCTTACACTAGGCGGCTACACCTTC. It is translated as CASSGGLTLGGYTF.

This chain connects TRBV11-2 to TRBJ2-3; TRBD2 matches 16 bases. V was clipped by 1 base and J by 5 bases; unmatched bases: 6. There are 18 residues in the CDR3. CDR1 is SGHAT and CDR2 is FQNNGV in the germline V gene. The CDR3 DNA reads TGTGCCAGCAGCTTAGTGGGGACTAGCGGGGGGGCCCTAGATACGCAGTATTTT. Its translation: CASSLVGTSGGALDTQYF.

This chain links TRBV5-6 with TRBJ1-1, with 7 bases matching TRBD1. Trimming cost V 4 bases and J 2 bases; bases outside gene matches: 8. Germline CDR1 SGHDT, CDR2 YYEEEE. This CDR3 contains 15 residues. CDR3 sequence (DNA): TGTGCCAGCAGCCCGGGGGGGACAGAAAACACTGAAGCTTTCTTT. Its protein product is CASSPGGTENTEAFF.

V and J are TRBV2 and TRBJ2-1, with D possibly TRBD2 on 6 matching bases. The CDR3 runs to 14 residues. Deletions cut 5 bases from V and 7 bases from J, with 15 bases between. Germline V lookup: CDR1 SNHLY, CDR2 FYNNEI. CDR3 in amino acids: CASSFILAGNEQFF. As DNA, the CDR3 is TGTGCCAGCAGTTTTATACTAGCTGGGAATGAGCAGTTCTTC. The variable domain in full, completed from reference TRBV2 and TRBJ2-1, reads EPEVTQTPSHQVTQMGQEVILRCVPISNHLYFYWYRQILGQKVEFLVSFYNNEISEKSEIFDDQFSVERPDGSNFTLKIRSTKLEDSAMYFCASSFILAGNEQFFGPGTRLTVL.

This clone was found once. The V and J genes are TRBV7-9 and TRBJ2-5; tentatively, D is TRBD1 (6 bases). V was clipped by 0 bases and J by 5 bases, with 10 bases between them. Germline-derived CDR1 and CDR2 are SEHNR and FQNEAQ (reference sequence). The CDR3 sequence is 14 residues long. In DNA form, the CDR3 reads TGTGCCAGCAGCTTAGCCCAGGGGCGGGAGACCCAGTACTTC. Its protein product is CASSLAQGRETQYF.

V and J are TRBV28 and TRBJ1-1; D may be TRBD1 (5 bases). Germline V CDR1 and CDR2: MDHEN, SYDVKM. The CDR3 sequence is 15 residues long. The V end lost 7 bases, the J end lost 0 bases, and 15 bases lay between the germline ends. Here the CDR3 reads CASTGGNALNTEAFF. The CDR3 DNA is TGTGCCAGCACCGGGGGGAACGCCTTGAACACTGAAGCTTTCTTT. The whole variable domain, filled in from reference TRBV28 and TRBJ1-1, reads DVKVTQSSRYLVKRTGEKVFLECVQDMDHENMFWYRQDPGLGLRLIYFSYDVKMKEKGDIPEGYSVSREKKERFSLILESASTNQTSMYLCASTGGNALNTEAFFGQGTRLTVV.

CDR3 sequence: CASSVDPGGPAGDKYNEQFF. Written as DNA, the CDR3 is TGTGCCAGCAGCGTAGATCCAGGGGGCCCTGCGGGAGATAAGTACAATGAGCAGTTCTTC. The chain links TRBV9 to TRBJ2-1; tentatively, D is TRBD1 (8 bases). V was pared by 0 bases and J by 4 bases, with 26 bases between. This CDR3 comprises 20 residues. Germline CDR1 and CDR2: SGDLS and YYNGEE.

The chain uses TRBV2 and TRBJ2-6; TRBD1 might be the D (5 bases). The CDR3 has 15 residues. Germline V gene sequence: CDR1 SNHLY, CDR2 FYNNEI. With 6 bases removed from V and 2 bases from J, the gap between germline ends came to 11 bases. CDR3 sequence: CASSRRGAGANVLTF. The CDR3 bases are TGTGCCAGCAGCCGAAGGGGCGCTGGGGCCAACGTCCTGACTTTC.

This rearrangement joins TRBV5-6 to TRBJ1-6; D might be TRBD1 (6 bases). Germline lookup yields CDR1 SGHDT and CDR2 YYEEEE. Trimming removed 4 bases at V and 3 bases at J, with 17 bases between. This CDR3 has 17 amino acids. The CDR3 loop reads CASSLFLPGDYNSPLHF. CDR3 bases: TGTGCCAGCAGCCTATTCCTACCAGGGGACTATAATTCACCCCTCCACTTT.

The chain has TRBV7-6 and TRBJ2-1; D perhaps matches TRBD2 (6 bases). This CDR3 is built from 16 residues. CDR1 is SGHVS and CDR2 is FNYEAQ in the germline V gene. V shed 5 bases and J shed 8 bases, with 22 bases lying between them. CDR3 nucleotides: TGTGCCAGCAGCCCCCGCCGGGGGTTAAGTTACGATGAGCAGTTCTTC. Residues: CASSPRRGLSYDEQFF.

V is TRBV5-1 and J is TRBJ2-3, with 7 bases lining up with TRBD1. The CDR3 runs to 12 residues. The V and J ends lost 5 bases and 10 bases, in that order; junction bases with no gene match: 7. CDR1 is SGHRS and CDR2 is YFSETQ in the germline V gene. The CDR3 here is CASRDDRDPQYF. The CDR3 nucleotides read TGCGCCAGCAGGGACGACAGGGACCCGCAGTATTTT.

The J gene is TRBJ2-7, the V gene TRBV7-8; a weak D match, TRBD2 (5 bases). The germline V gene encodes CDR1 SGHVS and CDR2 FQNEAQ. Trimming stripped 5 bases from V and 3 bases from J, with 14 bases between. The CDR3 extends over 14 amino acids. CDR3 sequence: CASSPRLRDYEQYF. CDR3 coding DNA: TGTGCCAGCAGCCCTCGGCTGAGGGACTACGAGCAGTACTTC.

The rearrangement links TRBV18 to TRBJ2-1; perhaps TRBD1 as D (5 bases). CDR1 and CDR2 from the germline V gene are KGHSH and LQKENI. This CDR3 is built from 14 residues. Trimming removed 5 bases from V and 9 bases from J, with 17 bases in between. The CDR3 nucleotides are TGTGCCAGCTCAAACTTAGATATTAGGGGTGAGCAGTTCTTC. This sequence encodes CASSNLDIRGEQFF.

V is TRBV6-4 and J is TRBJ2-3; possible D gene TRBD2, 5 bases. The CDR3 extends over 15 amino acids. V lost 4 bases and J 4 bases, leaving 15 bases between the germline ends. The germline V gene has CDR1 MRHNA and CDR2 SNTAGT. CDR3 residues: CASSVTPGRSDTQYF. The CDR3, as DNA: TGTGCCAGCAGTGTTACCCCGGGGAGATCAGATACGCAGTATTTT.

This clone has just one count. The rearrangement joins TRBV4-1 to TRBJ2-1; 9 bases fit TRBD2. With V trimmed by 2 bases and J by 9 bases, 11 bases remained unmatched. CDR3 length: 16 residues. Germline CDR1 reads MGHRA; CDR2 reads YSYEKL. CDR3 region: CASSQPVVAGVGEQFF. CDR3 DNA sequence: TGCGCCAGCAGCCAACCCGTGGTAGCGGGAGTCGGTGAGCAGTTCTTC.

The rearrangement uses TRBV19 and TRBJ1-5, with a possible D match to TRBD1 (6 bases). V was pared by 3 bases and J by 1 base, with 10 bases between. This CDR3 comprises 15 residues. Germline V gives CDR1 LNHDA, CDR2 SQIVND (reference sequence). The CDR3 nucleotides are TGTGCCAGTAGTATCGGCAGGGGAAGCAATCAGCCCCAGCATTTT. Translation gives CASSIGRGSNQPQHF.

The V call is TRBV9, the J call TRBJ2-1; 15 bases line up with TRBD2. J gave up 9 bases and V 2 bases, and 6 bases lay outside the gene matches. Per germline, CDR1 SGDLS and CDR2 YYNGEE. This CDR3 spans 16 amino acids. CDR3 amino acids: CASSVRTSGGAGEQFF. CDR3 bases: TGTGCCAGCAGCGTGAGGACTAGCGGGGGGGCTGGTGAGCAGTTCTTC.

This clone has a handful of counts. The rearrangement joins TRBV19 to TRBJ1-5; D gene uncertain. The CDR3 is 12 amino acids. V lost 3 bases and J 5 bases, leaving 5 bases between the germline ends. CDR1 and CDR2 (germline): LNHDA, SQIVND (reference sequence). In DNA, the CDR3 is TGTGCCAGTAGTATGCAGTATCAGCCCCAGCATTTT. Its translation is CASSMQYQPQHF.

The chain joins TRBV30 to TRBJ2-3; no firm D call. V was shortened by 0 bases and J by 2 bases, with 6 bases between the two germline ends. Per germline, CDR1 GTSNPN and CDR2 SVGIG (reference sequence). The CDR3 totals 13 residues. CDR3 nucleotide sequence: TGTGCCTGGAGTGTACTAACCACAGATACGCAGTATTTT. It is translated as CAWSVLTTDTQYF. The full variable domain, its missing parts supplied by reference TRBV30 and TRBJ2-3, is SQTIHQWPATLVQPVGSPLSLECTVEGTSNPNLYWYRQAAGRGLQLLFYSVGIGQISSEVPQNLSASRPQDRQFILSSKKLLLSDSGFYLCAWSVLTTDTQYFGPGTRLTVL.

The chain employs TRBV6-5 and TRBJ1-1; 8 bases are a match to TRBD1. The germline V gene has CDR1 MNHEY and CDR2 SVGAGI. Germline trimming cut 2 bases from V and 4 bases from J; bases unmatched to any gene: 6. The CDR3 has 15 amino acids. CDR3 protein: CASSYQQGVGTEAFF. The CDR3 DNA is TGTGCCAGCAGTTACCAACAGGGGGTGGGCACTGAAGCTTTCTTT.

This chain joins TRBV15 and TRBJ2-6; 10 nucleotides align to TRBD1. Germline V CDR1 and CDR2: LNHNV, YYDKDF (reference sequence). V shed 3 bases and J 4 bases; nucleotides not matched to a gene: 6. The CDR3 is 17 amino acids. CDR3 sequence: CATSSSTGGDGANVLTF. CDR3 sequence (DNA): TGTGCCACCAGCAGTTCGACAGGGGGCGACGGGGCCAACGTCCTGACTTTC.

This clone was observed a handful of times. The V gene is TRBV2, the J gene TRBJ1-4, with D perhaps matching TRBD1 (6 bases). Looked up from germline, CDR1 is SNHLY and CDR2 is FYNNEI. This CDR3 is built from 12 residues. The ends were cut back, 3 bases at V and 10 bases at J, with 9 bases in the middle. CDR3 protein: CASSDDRRKLFF. CDR3 DNA sequence: TGTGCCAGCAGTGATGACAGGCGAAAACTGTTTTTT. Full variable domain (rest looked up from reference TRBV2 and TRBJ1-4): EPEVTQTPSHQVTQMGQEVILRCVPISNHLYFYWYRQILGQKVEFLVSFYNNEISEKSEIFDDQFSVERPDGSNFTLKIRSTKLEDSAMYFCASSDDRRKLFFGSGTQLSVL.

This rearrangement joins TRBV27 to TRBJ2-7; 11 bases agree with TRBD2. The CDR3 runs 16 residues. Per the germline V gene, CDR1 is MNHEY and CDR2 is SMNVEV (reference sequence). V lost 5 bases, J lost 2 bases, and 8 bases stayed unmatched. In nucleotides, the CDR3 is TGTGCCAGCAGTATCCGACTAGCGGGAATACCCTACGAGCAGTACTTC. Protein: CASSIRLAGIPYEQYF.

The chain joins TRBV5-1 to TRBJ2-5; 7 bases align to TRBD1. The CDR3 is made up of 15 amino acids. Germline V lookup: CDR1 SGHRS, CDR2 YFSETQ. V lost 3 bases to trimming and J lost 2 bases; unmatched junction nucleotides: 7. For the CDR3, the DNA is TGCGCCAGCAGCTCTAGGGGGCAGGGGCAAGAGACCCAGTACTTC. Protein sequence: CASSSRGQGQETQYF.

This chain joins TRBV5-1 and TRBJ2-7; 7 positions agree with TRBD1. The CDR3 sequence is 14 residues long. CDR1 SGHRS and CDR2 YFSETQ come from the germline V gene. Trimming took 4 bases from V and 2 from J; bases not matched to a gene: 6. This CDR3 is CASSELGQAYEQYF. CDR3 in DNA: TGCGCCAGCAGCGAACTTGGACAGGCCTACGAGCAGTACTTC.

V gene TRBV10-3 combines with J gene TRBJ2-5; 7 bases match TRBD2. The germline V gene has CDR1 ENHRY and CDR2 SYGVKD. This CDR3 is 13 amino acids long. The V gene end was trimmed by 11 bases and the J gene end by 2 bases; junction bases not matched to a gene: 8. The CDR3 loop is CAVSTSSQETQYF. CDR3 sequence (DNA): TGTGCCGTCTCGACTAGCAGTCAAGAGACCCAGTACTTC.

CDR3 nucleotides: TGCGCCAGCAGCCAAGGCTCGGGGGCCTACGAGCAGTACTTC. The encoded protein is CASSQGSGAYEQYF. V is TRBV4-1 and J is TRBJ2-7; D is perhaps TRBD2 (6 bases). Germline CDR1 reads MGHRA; CDR2 reads YSYEKL. Trimming shortened V by 1 base and J by 2 bases, and 9 bases separated the two germline ends. The CDR3 sequence is 14 residues long.